The sequence of this T cell receptor beta chain was determined in a study of OX40 agonist ivuxolimab in advanced cancers. In the study overall: Patients undergoing dose escalation presented with hepatocellular carcinoma, melanoma, renal cell or head and neck cancer. Overall study results and limits: Some patients without response likewise showed low normalized clonal expansion. Clonal expansion by week 6 occurred in CD4+ and CD8+ blood T cells (at 0.1 to 3.0 mg/kg).

As regards this clone: Its antigen is unidentified.

Blood got drawn at baseline, again on cycle 4 day 1, and then on cycle 7 day 1. The CDR3 spans 14 residues. Trimming removed 7 bases from V and 3 bases from J, with 10 bases in between. Germline V CDR1 and CDR2: MNHEY, SMNVEV (reference sequence). Sequencing used immunoSEQ multiplex PCR; TCRdb keeps in-frame clones, though not all of them. The sample includes 69,000 or so clones, approximately 78% seen only once; the top ten take 5%. The TCR comes from an adult with an advanced solid tumor such as melanoma, head and neck, liver or kidney cancer. This chain uses TRBV27 with TRBJ2-6, with no clear D. Sequencing was performed on CD4+ or CD8+ T cells sorted from blood, taken in a trial of the OX40 agonist ivuxolimab. The CDR3 DNA reads TGTGCCAGCACTGTATCGAGTGGGGCCAACGTCCTGACTTTC. This codes for CASTVSSGANVLTF.